Below, 2 T cell receptor beta chains from the same sample are listed, as sequenced in a study of T cell repertoires in cytomegalovirus infection. In TCRdb, the reads were re-called with MiXCR into one record per CDR3 protein. The data contain about 890,000 distinct CDR3 sequences, approximately 33% of them seen just once; the ten biggest clones take up around 15%. Antigen specificity for these receptors is unknown. Sequences were derived from cultured CD8+ T cells from PBMCs, sampled from culture after CMV antigen stimulation. The receptors shown here come from a human donor in good health (CMV status not recorded). Some clones in this sample may be carry-over from other donors' samples.

V and J are TRBV15 and TRBJ1-2, with D tentatively TRBD1 (6 bases). The ends were cut back, 4 bases at V and 7 bases at J, with 7 bases in the middle. Germline values: CDR1 LNHNV, CDR2 YYDKDF (reference sequence). CDR3 length: 11 amino acids. The CDR3 loop reads CATSTTGGYTF. CDR3 DNA sequence: TGTGCCACCAGCACGACAGGTGGCTACACCTTC.

The chain joins TRBV10-3 to TRBJ1-1; weak D call: TRBD1 (5 bases). Between the trimmed V and J ends, which lost 2 bases and 8 bases, there was a span of 6 bases. CDR3 length equals 11 residues. In germline, CDR1 is ENHRY, CDR2 SYGVKD. The CDR3 DNA is TGTGCCATCAGTGAGGGGGGAGAAGCTTTCTTT. Its translation: CAISEGGEAFF.